The 15 T cell receptor beta chains reported below all come from one sample, sequenced in a study of tumor and adjacent non-tumor tissue in lung cancer. RNA was extracted from bulk tissue without any cell sorting. Three rounds of nested PCR, following a modified ARM-PCR protocol, produced the TCRbeta library. TCRdb fed the multiplex PCR reads into MiXCR, producing one record per CDR3 protein. The table lists roughly 200,000 distinct CDR3 sequences, 71% of them singletons, with less than 25% in the top ten. The sample taken for sequencing was lung tumor tissue. The source of these receptors is a man between 60 and 75 years old with non-small cell lung cancer.

The rearrangement joins TRBV7-9 to TRBJ2-3; no definite D call. Germline-derived CDR1 and CDR2 are SEHNR and FQNEAQ (reference sequence). The CDR3 is 16 amino acids. Trimming took off 5 bases at V and 0 bases at J, with 15 bases between the two ends. The CDR3 DNA is TGTGCCAGCAGCCTCCGGGTGGTCCCGAGCACAGATACGCAGTATTTT. Translation: CASSLRVVPSTDTQYF.

The table lists this clonotype with a count of one. J is TRBJ2-7 and V is TRBV6-5, with 9 bases that match TRBD2. V shed 8 bases and J 3 bases; nucleotides not matched to a gene: 11. Germline V gene data show CDR1 as MNHEY and CDR2 as SVGAGI. The CDR3 runs to 15 residues. The CDR3 sequence: CASGPMRGGRYEQYF. The CDR3 bases are TGTGCCAGCGGTCCTATGCGGGGGGGCCGCTACGAGCAGTACTTC.

About this clonotype itself: This sequence may be a read error, since a much larger clone differs from it by one base. Since no conserved phenylalanine or tryptophan closes the CDR3, a read error is the likely cause. The chain combines TRBV6-2 or TRBV6-3 with TRBJ2-1; unclear D gene. Trimming removed 0 bases at V and 4 bases at J, with 4 bases between. Germline loops: CDR1 MNHEY, CDR2 SVGEGT. The CDR3 length is 13 residues. CDR3: CASSYSIYNEQFI. The CDR3 bases are TGTGCCAGCAGTTACTCTATTTACAATGAGCAGTTCATC.

A note on this clonotype: At one end, the junction sequence differs from germline, possibly due to a read error. J is TRBJ1-6 and V is TRBV6-5; D is unclear. The CDR3 covers 14 residues. From germline, CDR1 is MNHEY and CDR2 SVGAGI. CDR3 sequence reads: CAGRPAGSHSLLHF. CDR3 nucleotides: TGTGCCGGCAGACCTGCCGGTTCGCATTCACTCCTCCACTTT.

This clonotype was counted ten times or more. The gene calls are TRBV20-1 and TRBJ2-1, with 7 bases lining up with TRBD1. Germline CDR1 is DFQATT and CDR2 is SNEGSKA (reference sequence). CDR3 size: 14 residues. The J segment lost 4 bases and the V segment lost 3 bases, leaving 6 bases of the junction unmatched. CDR3 sequence (DNA): TGCAGTGCTAGTACAGGGGCAGGTTACAATGAGCAGTTCTTC. This translates into CSASTGAGYNEQFF.

The V and J genes are TRBV7-2 and TRBJ1-4, with D hard to call. This CDR3 is 13 amino acids long. Trimming took 4 bases from V and 8 from J, leaving 11 bases between them. The germline V gene has CDR1 SGHTA and CDR2 FQGNSA. CDR3 in DNA: TGTGCCAGCAGCTCTCCCGCGGGCGAAAAACTGTTTTTT. This codes for CASSSPAGEKLFF.

Remarks on this clonotype: At one end, the junction sequence differs from germline, possibly due to a read error. The rearrangement joins TRBV6-1 to TRBJ2-5, with 13 bases identical to TRBD2. CDR3 length: 16 residues. Looked up from germline, CDR1 is MNHNS and CDR2 is SASEGT. CDR3 residues: CPSTTGTSGIGVTQYF. The CDR3 bases are TGTCCCAGCACGACCGGGACTAGCGGGATTGGGGTGACCCAGTACTTC.

This clonotype was counted a single time. Compared with germline, one end of the junction differs, possibly owing to a read error. The J gene is TRBJ2-2, the V gene TRBV6-1, with D possibly being TRBD2 (5 bases). In germline, CDR1 is MNHNS, CDR2 SASEGT. The CDR3 length is 17 residues. CDR3 bases: TGTGCCAGCAGTCCTTCTCCCTTTCGGAGATCCACCGGGGAGCTGTCTTTT. Translated: CASSPSPFRRSTGELSF.

As concerns this clonotype: One end of the junction fails to match germline, which may point to a read error. J is TRBJ2-2 and V is TRBV12-3 or TRBV12-4; a possible D gene is TRBD1 (6 bases). This CDR3 contains 14 residues. The CDR3 nucleotides read TGTGCCAGCAGTGCTTACAGGGTACCCGGGGAGCTGCTTTTT. This translates into CASSAYRVPGELLF.

This clonotype has a handful of counts. The chain carries TRBV5-1 and TRBJ2-7, with a weak D call TRBD1 (5 bases). Germline lookup yields CDR1 SGHRS and CDR2 YFSETQ. The CDR3 totals 13 residues. With 1 base removed from V and 3 bases from J, the gap between germline ends came to 8 bases. The CDR3 here is CASSLNQGYEQYF. For the CDR3, the DNA is TGCGCCAGCAGCTTGAACCAGGGCTACGAGCAGTACTTC.

The V call is TRBV6-1, the J call TRBJ1-5; D gene unclear. The CDR3 is 13 amino acids. V shed 7 bases and J shed 10 bases, with 17 bases lying between them. Germline V CDR1 and CDR2: MNHNS, SASEGT. The CDR3 coding sequence is TGTGCCAGCACGATTGGCGTGGTCCAACCCCAGCATTTT. Protein product: CASTIGVVQPQHF.

Worth noting for this clonotype: The junction shows a germline mismatch at one end, possibly a read error. The chain combines TRBV6-2 or TRBV6-3 with TRBJ2-7, with 9 bases lining up with TRBD2. Looked up from germline, CDR1 is MNHEY and CDR2 is SVGEGT. This CDR3 is built from 15 residues. The CDR3 coding sequence is TGTGCCAGCAGTTACGGGACTAGCATTTCCTACGAGCCGTACTTC. It codes for CASSYGTSISYEPYF.

Details on this clonotype: Possible read error: a much larger clone is one base away. The chain employs TRBV11-2 and TRBJ2-3; D possibly corresponds to TRBD2 (7 bases). Germline CDR1 and CDR2: SGHAT and FQNNGV. The V gene lost 4 bases and the J gene lost 2 bases, with 19 bases spanning the gap. The CDR3 runs to 17 residues. CDR3 DNA: TGTGCCAGCAGCTCAGGGTACCGGGGGGCTAACACAGATACGCAGTATTTT. Its translation is CASSSGYRGANTDTQYF.

Comments on this clonotype: One junction end disagrees with the germline gene, perhaps due to a read error. J is TRBJ2-3 and V is TRBV11-2; 7 bases match TRBD2. Germline CDR1 reads SGHAT; CDR2 reads FQNNGV. This CDR3 is 15 amino acids long. CDR3: CVSNFFLAVAGTQYF. CDR3 bases: TGTGTCAGCAACTTTTTCCTAGCGGTGGCAGGTACGCAGTATTTT. The variable domain in full, with the rest retrieved from reference TRBV11-2 and TRBJ2-3, is EAGVAQSPRYKIIEKRQSVAFWCNPISGHATLYWYQQILGQGPKLLIQFQNNGVVDDSQLPKDRFSAERLKGVDSTLKIQPAKLEDSAVYLCVSNFFLAVAGTQYFGPGTRLTVL.

CDR3 sequence reads: CASSVRKPTDTQYF. The DNA for the CDR3 is TGCGCCAGCAGTGTCCGAAAACCTACAGATACGCAGTATTTT. The chain couples TRBV10-1 to TRBJ2-3; D ambiguous. V was pared by 4 bases and J by 3 bases, with 11 bases between. This CDR3 region has 14 residues. Germline CDR1 WNHNN, CDR2 SYGVQD (reference sequence).